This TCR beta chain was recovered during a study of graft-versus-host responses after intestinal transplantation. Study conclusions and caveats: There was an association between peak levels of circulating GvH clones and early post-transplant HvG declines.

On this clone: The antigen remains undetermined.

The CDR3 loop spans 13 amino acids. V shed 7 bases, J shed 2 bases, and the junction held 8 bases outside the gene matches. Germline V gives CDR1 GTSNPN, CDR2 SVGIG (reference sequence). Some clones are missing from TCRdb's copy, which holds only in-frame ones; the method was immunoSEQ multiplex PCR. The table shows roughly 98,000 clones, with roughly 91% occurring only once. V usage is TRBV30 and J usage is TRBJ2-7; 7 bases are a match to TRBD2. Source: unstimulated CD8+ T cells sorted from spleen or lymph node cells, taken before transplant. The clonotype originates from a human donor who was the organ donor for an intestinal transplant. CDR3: CALKTAGAYEQYF. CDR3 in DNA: TGTGCCTTGAAAACCGCGGGGGCCTACGAGCAGTACTTC.